Listed here are 15 T cell receptor beta chains from one sample, sequenced in a study of beta chain features in type 1 diabetes. The authors reverse transcribed all of the isolated RNA, so sequencing captured expressed TCRB transcripts. Profiled with immunoSEQ multiplex PCR; TCRdb holds only in-frame clones, not every one. The table records hundreds of thousands of clones, about 14% of them present only once. Specimen: central memory CD4+ T cells from blood. The receptors were gathered from a man aged 25 to 45 in good health.

There are many counts of this clone. V gene TRBV29-1 combines with J gene TRBJ2-2; D unclear. Germline V gives CDR1 SQVTM, CDR2 ANQGSEA. This CDR3 is built from 11 residues. With 7 bases removed from V and 3 bases from J, the gap between germline ends came to 6 bases. This CDR3 is CSARYTGELFF. The CDR3 region has the DNA TGCAGCGCGCGATACACCGGGGAGCTGTTTTTT.

This chain joins TRBV6-1 and TRBJ2-7; TRBD1 matches at 8 bases. V shed 6 bases, J shed 5 bases, and the junction held 9 bases outside the gene matches. This CDR3 is built from 14 residues. Per germline, CDR1 MNHNS and CDR2 SASEGT. CDR3 protein: CASRGQGRSHEQYV. The CDR3 DNA sequence: TGTGCCAGCAGAGGACAGGGTCGATCCCACGAGCAGTACGTC.

The sample holds a few counts of this clone. The chain links TRBV6-1 to TRBJ2-1, with D unresolved. Trimming stripped 6 bases from V and 2 bases from J, with 11 bases between. Germline V gives CDR1 MNHNS, CDR2 SASEGT. This CDR3 region has 14 residues. CDR3 sequence reads: CASRTDPTYNEQFF. The DNA for the CDR3 is TGTGCCAGCAGGACGGACCCTACCTACAATGAGCAGTTCTTC.

This clone was seen a handful of times. This rearrangement joins TRBV29-1 to TRBJ2-3, with 13 bases identical to TRBD2. The length of the CDR3 is 14 residues. The germline V gene has CDR1 SQVTM and CDR2 ANQGSEA. The V segment lost 4 bases and the J segment 10 bases; nucleotides outside the gene matches: 8. DNA for the CDR3: TGCAGCGTTGGGTTAGGGACTAGCGGGGCTTCGCAGTATTTT. Protein sequence: CSVGLGTSGASQYF.

This clone was counted at least ten times. The chain couples TRBV7-8 to TRBJ2-3, with 9 bases fitting TRBD2. The CDR3 runs 16 residues. V lost 5 bases to trimming and J lost 5 bases; unmatched junction nucleotides: 11. Germline V gene data show CDR1 as SGHVS and CDR2 as FQNEAQ. DNA for the CDR3: TGTGCCAGCAGCCCGGTCGGCGGGGGGGCTGGAGATACGCAGTATTTT. This encodes CASSPVGGGAGDTQYF.

In this sample, this clone turned up a few times. V and J are TRBV5-4 and TRBJ1-5; D call uncertain. V was clipped by 0 bases and J by 7 bases, with 14 bases between them. CDR1 SGHNT and CDR2 YYREEE come from the germline V gene (reference sequence). CDR3 length: 15 residues. CDR3 coding DNA: TGTGCCAGCAGCTTGGCACCGGGCACCGAACAGCCCCAGCATTTT. It is translated as CASSLAPGTEQPQHF.

This clone was recorded at least ten times. The chain joins TRBV19 to TRBJ1-2, with D perhaps TRBD1 (5 bases). Per germline, CDR1 LNHDA and CDR2 SQIVND (reference sequence). Trimming took off 0 bases at V and 6 bases at J, with 23 bases between the two ends. This CDR3 has 18 residues. The CDR3 reads CASSIDRSGTGSRDGYTF. CDR3 sequence (DNA): TGTGCCAGTAGTATAGATCGTTCCGGGACGGGATCCAGGGATGGCTACACCTTC.

In this sample, this clone turned up a few times. V and J are TRBV7-2 and TRBJ2-3, with TRBD2 matching 9 bases. This CDR3 region has 16 residues. CDR1 SGHTA and CDR2 FQGNSA come from the germline V gene. V dropped 0 bases and J dropped 3; count of bases not matched to a gene: 4. The CDR3 nucleotides read TGTGCCAGCAGCTTAGCGCTAGCGGGGCCGACAGATACGCAGTATTTT. It is translated as CASSLALAGPTDTQYF.

The J gene is TRBJ2-1, the V gene TRBV29-1, with 9 bases aligning to TRBD1. CDR1 is SQVTM, CDR2 ANQGSEA, per germline. The CDR3 spans 16 residues. The V segment lost 6 bases and the J segment 0 bases; nucleotides outside the gene matches: 9. The CDR3 region has the DNA TGCAGCGTAGGTCCCGGGACAGGGATCTCCTACAATGAGCAGTTCTTC. Translated, it gives CSVGPGTGISYNEQFF.

This clone occurred a few times. The chain recombines TRBV7-2 with TRBJ1-2; the D gene is possibly TRBD1 (5 bases). The germline V gene has CDR1 SGHTA and CDR2 FQGNSA. Trimming cost V 3 bases and J 2 bases, with 10 bases left between them. The CDR3 length is 14 residues. The CDR3 nucleotides read TGTGCCAGCAGCTTGGGGACGGGGAACTATGGCTACACCTTC. Residues: CASSLGTGNYGYTF.

This clone was picked up a small number of times. The chain has TRBV7-8 and TRBJ2-5, with TRBD1 matching over 7 bases. Germline V lookup: CDR1 SGHVS, CDR2 FQNEAQ. Trimming at V came to 7 bases and at J to 4 bases, leaving 6 bases not matched to a gene. The CDR3 sequence is 13 residues long. CDR3 bases: TGTGCCAGCAACCCGACAGGGTCAGAGACCCAGTACTTC. Protein: CASNPTGSETQYF.

This clone was detected ten times or more. Other DNA sequences in the same sample also yield this CDR3. The V and J genes are TRBV5-1 and TRBJ2-7; D perhaps matches TRBD1 (5 bases). Germline loops: CDR1 SGHRS, CDR2 YFSETQ. This CDR3 contains 15 residues. V lost 0 bases and J 0 bases, leaving 10 bases between the germline ends. CDR3 sequence reads: CASSLGQPSSYEQYF. In nucleotides, the CDR3 is TGCGCCAGCAGCTTGGGACAGCCTAGCTCCTACGAGCAGTACTTC.

The chain is built from TRBV7-8 and TRBJ2-5; unclear D gene. CDR3 length equals 12 residues. Trimming removed 5 bases from V and 7 bases from J, with 11 bases in between. CDR1 and CDR2 (germline): SGHVS, FQNEAQ. In nucleotides, the CDR3 is TGTGCCAGCAGCCTCGAAGACGGGACCCAGTACTTC. It is translated as CASSLEDGTQYF.

The chain employs TRBV5-8 and TRBJ2-2; no reliable D call. Germline V gives CDR1 SGHTS, CDR2 YDEGEE. The CDR3 is 12 residues long. Trimming removed 5 bases at V and 7 bases at J, with 9 bases between. The CDR3 here is CASRLKGGELFF. The CDR3, as DNA: TGTGCCAGCAGGTTAAAGGGCGGGGAGCTGTTTTTT.

The genes are TRBV6-6 and TRBJ2-7; D is unclear. CDR1 and CDR2 from the germline V gene are MNHNY and SVGAGI (reference sequence). Trimming shortened V by 8 bases and J by 0 bases, and 8 bases separated the two germline ends. There are 12 residues in the CDR3. The CDR3 reads CASGQSSYEQYF. The CDR3 nucleotides read TGTGCCAGCGGGCAGAGCTCCTACGAGCAGTACTTC.